This TCR beta chain was captured in a study of Graves' ophthalmopathy and Graves' hyperthyroidism. Those donors who had ophthalmopathy presented with moderate-to-severe activity, a CAS of ≥3, a NOSPECS of ≥4 and a duration under 3 months. The CDR3 has 15 residues. Trimming took off 3 bases at V and 5 bases at J, with 16 bases between the two ends. Germline assignment: CDR1 SGHTA and CDR2 FQGNSA. TCR beta CDR3 amplification used RNA transcripts. After a first-round RT-PCR with HTBI primers, a second-round multiplex PCR was run. One entry per CDR3 protein results from TCRdb running MiXCR on the multiplex PCR reads. The sample includes some 390,000 distinct CDR3 sequences, about 18% of them seen just once.

The source is a woman aged 18-29 years with Graves' ophthalmopathy. The chain carries TRBV7-2 and TRBJ1-2; D is unclear. The source material was peripheral blood. Written as DNA, the CDR3 is TGTGCCAGCAGCTTCCGGGCCCCGCGGAGTTATGGCTACACCTTC. Translated: CASSFRAPRSYGYTF. Based on the CDR3 plus reference TRBV7-2 and TRBJ1-2, the full variable domain is GAGVSQSPSNKVTEKGKDVELRCDPISGHTALYWYRQSLGQGLEFLIYFQGNSAPDKSGLPSDRFSAERTGGSVSTLTIQRTQQEDSAVYLCASSFRAPRSYGYTFGSGTRLTVV.